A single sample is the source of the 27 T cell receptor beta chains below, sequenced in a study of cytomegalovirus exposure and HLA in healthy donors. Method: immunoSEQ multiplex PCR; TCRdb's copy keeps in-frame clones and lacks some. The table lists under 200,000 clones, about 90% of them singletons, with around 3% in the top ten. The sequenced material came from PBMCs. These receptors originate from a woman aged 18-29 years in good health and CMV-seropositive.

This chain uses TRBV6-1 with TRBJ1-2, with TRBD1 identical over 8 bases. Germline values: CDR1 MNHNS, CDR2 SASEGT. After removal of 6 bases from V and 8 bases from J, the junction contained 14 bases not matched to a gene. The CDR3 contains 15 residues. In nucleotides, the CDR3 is TGTGCCAGCAGGGCGACAGGGGCCGAGTCGGAAGGCTACACCTTC. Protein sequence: CASRATGAESEGYTF.

The CDR3 sequence: CASSLEQGGETQYF. Written as DNA, the CDR3 is TGTGCCAGCAGTCTGGAACAGGGAGGGGAGACCCAGTACTTC. The genes are TRBV25-1 and TRBJ2-5; D perhaps matches TRBD2 (7 bases). V shed 5 bases and J shed 5 bases, with 15 bases lying between them. CDR3 length equals 14 residues. The V gene's germline CDR1 is MGHDK and CDR2 SYGVNS.

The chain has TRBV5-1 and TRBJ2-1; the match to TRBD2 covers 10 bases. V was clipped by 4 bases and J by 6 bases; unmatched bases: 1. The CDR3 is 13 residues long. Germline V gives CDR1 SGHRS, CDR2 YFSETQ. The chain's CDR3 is CASSRTSGNEQFF. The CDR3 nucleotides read TGCGCCAGCAGCAGGACTAGCGGCAATGAGCAGTTCTTC.

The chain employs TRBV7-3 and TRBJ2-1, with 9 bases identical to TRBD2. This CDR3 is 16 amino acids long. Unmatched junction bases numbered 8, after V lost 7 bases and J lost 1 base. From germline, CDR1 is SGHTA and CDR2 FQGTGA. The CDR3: CASTDLTSGSYNEQFF. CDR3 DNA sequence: TGTGCCAGCACCGACCTGACTAGCGGTTCCTACAATGAGCAGTTCTTC.

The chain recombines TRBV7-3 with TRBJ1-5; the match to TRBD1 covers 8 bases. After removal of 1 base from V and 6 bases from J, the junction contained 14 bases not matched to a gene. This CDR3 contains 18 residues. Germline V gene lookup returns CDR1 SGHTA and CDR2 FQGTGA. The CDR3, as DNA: TGTGCCAGCAGCTTAAAAGGACAGGGCTTTTTTCTTCCTCAGCCCCAGCATTTT. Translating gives CASSLKGQGFFLPQPQHF.

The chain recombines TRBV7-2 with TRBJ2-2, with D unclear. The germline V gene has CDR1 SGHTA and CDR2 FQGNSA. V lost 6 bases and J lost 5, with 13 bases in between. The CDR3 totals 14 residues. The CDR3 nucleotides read TGTGCCAGCAGTTCCCGGGTGAAAACCGGGGAGCTGTTTTTT. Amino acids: CASSSRVKTGELFF.

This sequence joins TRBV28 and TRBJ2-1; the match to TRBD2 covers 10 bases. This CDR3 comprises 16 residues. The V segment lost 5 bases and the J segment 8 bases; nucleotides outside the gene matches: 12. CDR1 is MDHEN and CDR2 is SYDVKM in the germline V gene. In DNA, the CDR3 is TGTGCCAGCAGTCCCCCCAGGCTAGCGGGAGAGGATGAGCAGTTCTTC. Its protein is CASSPPRLAGEDEQFF.

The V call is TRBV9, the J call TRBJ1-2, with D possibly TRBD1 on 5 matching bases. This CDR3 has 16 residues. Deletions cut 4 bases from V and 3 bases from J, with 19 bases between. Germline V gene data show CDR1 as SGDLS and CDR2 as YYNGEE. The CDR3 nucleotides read TGTGCCAGCAGCCCCGGAGTAGTAAGGGGCTACTATGGCTACACCTTC. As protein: CASSPGVVRGYYGYTF.

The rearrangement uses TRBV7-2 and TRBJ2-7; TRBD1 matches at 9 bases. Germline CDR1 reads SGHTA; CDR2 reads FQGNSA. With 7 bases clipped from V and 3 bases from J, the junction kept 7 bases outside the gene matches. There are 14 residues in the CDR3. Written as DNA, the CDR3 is TGTGCCAGCACCCTCCCGGGACAGGGCTACGAGCAGTACTTC. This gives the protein CASTLPGQGYEQYF.

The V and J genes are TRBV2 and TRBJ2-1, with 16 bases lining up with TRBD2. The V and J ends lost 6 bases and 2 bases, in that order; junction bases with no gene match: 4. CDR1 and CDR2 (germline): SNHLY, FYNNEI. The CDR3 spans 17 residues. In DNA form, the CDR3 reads TGTGCCAGCAGGGGACTAGCGGGGGGGCCTCCCTACAATGAGCAGTTCTTC. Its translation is CASRGLAGGPPYNEQFF.

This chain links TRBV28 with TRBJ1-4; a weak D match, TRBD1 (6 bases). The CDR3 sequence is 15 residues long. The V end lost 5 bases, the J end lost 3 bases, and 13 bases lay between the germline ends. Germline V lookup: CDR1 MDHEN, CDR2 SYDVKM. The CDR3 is CASSLQQGSNEKLFF. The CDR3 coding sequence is TGTGCCAGCAGTCTCCAACAGGGCTCTAATGAAAAACTGTTTTTT.

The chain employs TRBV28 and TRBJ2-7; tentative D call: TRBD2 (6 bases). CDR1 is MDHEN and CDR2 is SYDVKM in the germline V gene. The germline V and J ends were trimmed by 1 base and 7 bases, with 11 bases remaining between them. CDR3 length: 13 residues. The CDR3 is CASSLSSRGEQYF. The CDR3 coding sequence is TGTGCCAGCAGTTTATCATCCCGGGGGGAGCAGTACTTC.

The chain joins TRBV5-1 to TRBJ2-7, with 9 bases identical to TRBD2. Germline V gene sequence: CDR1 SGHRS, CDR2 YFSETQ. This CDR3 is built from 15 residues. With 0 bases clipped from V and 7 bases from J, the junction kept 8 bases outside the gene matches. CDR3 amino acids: CASSLGLAGRREQYF. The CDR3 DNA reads TGCGCCAGCAGCTTGGGGCTAGCGGGAAGAAGAGAGCAGTACTTC.

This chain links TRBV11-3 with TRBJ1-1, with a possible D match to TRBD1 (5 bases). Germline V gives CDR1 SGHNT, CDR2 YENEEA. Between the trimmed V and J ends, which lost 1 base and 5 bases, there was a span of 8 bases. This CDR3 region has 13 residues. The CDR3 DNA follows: TGTGCCAGCAGCTTAGGGGGGGAAACTGAAGCTTTCTTT. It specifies CASSLGGETEAFF.

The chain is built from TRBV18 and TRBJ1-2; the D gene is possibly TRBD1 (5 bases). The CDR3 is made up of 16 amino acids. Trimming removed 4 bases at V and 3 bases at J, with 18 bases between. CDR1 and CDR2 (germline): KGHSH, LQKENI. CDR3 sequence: CASSLLDRENYYGYTF. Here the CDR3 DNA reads TGTGCCAGCTCACTACTTGACAGAGAAAATTACTATGGCTACACCTTC.

The CDR3 nucleotides read TGTGCCAGCCGGGGGGGCAGGGGGTTCAATCAGCCCCAGCATTTT. It is translated as CASRGGRGFNQPQHF. The genes are TRBV2 and TRBJ1-5, with TRBD1 matching over 7 bases. After removal of 8 bases from V and 3 bases from J, the junction contained 10 bases not matched to a gene. Per germline, CDR1 SNHLY and CDR2 FYNNEI. CDR3 length: 15 residues.

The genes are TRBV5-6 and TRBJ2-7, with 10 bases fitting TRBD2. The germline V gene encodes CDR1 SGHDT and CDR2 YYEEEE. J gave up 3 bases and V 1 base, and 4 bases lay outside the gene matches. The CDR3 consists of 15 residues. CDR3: CASSLTPSGSYEQYF. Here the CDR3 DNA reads TGTGCCAGCAGCTTGACCCCTAGCGGGAGCTACGAGCAGTACTTC.

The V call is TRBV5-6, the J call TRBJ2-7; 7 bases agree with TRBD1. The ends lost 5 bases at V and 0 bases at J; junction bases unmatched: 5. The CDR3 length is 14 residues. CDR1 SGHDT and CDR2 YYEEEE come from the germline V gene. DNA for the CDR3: TGTGCCAGCAGAAGACAGGGTCCCTCCTACGAGCAGTACTTC. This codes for CASRRQGPSYEQYF.

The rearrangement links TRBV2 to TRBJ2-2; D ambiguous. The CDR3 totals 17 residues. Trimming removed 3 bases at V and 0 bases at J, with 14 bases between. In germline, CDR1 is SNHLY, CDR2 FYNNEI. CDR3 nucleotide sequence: TGTGCCAGCAGTGAGGAACCGGAGACTTCGAACACCGGGGAGCTGTTTTTT. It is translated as CASSEEPETSNTGELFF.

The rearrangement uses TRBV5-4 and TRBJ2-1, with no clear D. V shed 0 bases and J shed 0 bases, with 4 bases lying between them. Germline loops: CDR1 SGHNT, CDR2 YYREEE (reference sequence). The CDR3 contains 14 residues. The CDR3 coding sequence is TGTGCCAGCAGCTTGGGCGACTCCTACAATGAGCAGTTCTTC. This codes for CASSLGDSYNEQFF.

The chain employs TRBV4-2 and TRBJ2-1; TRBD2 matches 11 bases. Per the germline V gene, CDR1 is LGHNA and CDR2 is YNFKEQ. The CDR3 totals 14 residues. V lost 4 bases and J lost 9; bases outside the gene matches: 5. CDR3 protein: CASSLILAGAEQFF. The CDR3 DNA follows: TGTGCCAGCAGCCTAATACTAGCGGGAGCTGAGCAGTTCTTC.

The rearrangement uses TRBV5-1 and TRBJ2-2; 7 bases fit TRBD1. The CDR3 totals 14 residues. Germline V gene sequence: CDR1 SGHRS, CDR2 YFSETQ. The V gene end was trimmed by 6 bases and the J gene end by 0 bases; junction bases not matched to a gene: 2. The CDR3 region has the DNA TGCGCCAGCAAGGGGACAGCGAACACCGGGGAGCTGTTTTTT. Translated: CASKGTANTGELFF. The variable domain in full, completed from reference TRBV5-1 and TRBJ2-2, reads KAGVTQTPRYLIKTRGQQVTLSCSPISGHRSVSWYQQTPGQGLQFLFEYFSETQRNKGNFPGRFSGRQFSNSRSEMNVSTLELGDSALYLCASKGTANTGELFFGEGSRLTVL.

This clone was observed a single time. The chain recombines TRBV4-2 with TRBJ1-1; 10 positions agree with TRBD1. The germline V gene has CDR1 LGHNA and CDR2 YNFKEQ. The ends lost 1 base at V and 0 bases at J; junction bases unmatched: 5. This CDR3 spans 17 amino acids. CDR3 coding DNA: TGTGCCAGCAGCCAAGCCTTTGGACAGGGGGTGAACACTGAAGCTTTCTTT. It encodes CASSQAFGQGVNTEAFF.

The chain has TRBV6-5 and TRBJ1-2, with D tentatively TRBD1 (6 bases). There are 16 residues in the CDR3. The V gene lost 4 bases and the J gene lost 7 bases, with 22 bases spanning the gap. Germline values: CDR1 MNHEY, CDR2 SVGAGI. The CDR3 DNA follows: TGTGCCAGCAGTTCACAGCACAGGGAAATCTTAGGTGGCTACACCTTC. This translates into CASSSQHREILGGYTF.

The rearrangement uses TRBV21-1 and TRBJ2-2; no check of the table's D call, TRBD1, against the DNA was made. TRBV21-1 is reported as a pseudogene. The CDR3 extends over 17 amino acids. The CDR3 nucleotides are TGTGCCAGCAGCAAAGAGTCAACAGGGAAGAACACCGGGGAGCTGTTTTTT. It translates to CASSKESTGKNTGELFF.

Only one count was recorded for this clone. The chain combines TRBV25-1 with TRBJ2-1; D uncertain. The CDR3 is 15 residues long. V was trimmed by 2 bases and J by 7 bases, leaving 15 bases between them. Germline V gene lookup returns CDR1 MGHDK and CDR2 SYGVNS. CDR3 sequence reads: CASSEGWAGRNEQFF. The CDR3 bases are TGTGCCAGCAGTGAAGGCTGGGCAGGCAGGAATGAGCAGTTCTTC.

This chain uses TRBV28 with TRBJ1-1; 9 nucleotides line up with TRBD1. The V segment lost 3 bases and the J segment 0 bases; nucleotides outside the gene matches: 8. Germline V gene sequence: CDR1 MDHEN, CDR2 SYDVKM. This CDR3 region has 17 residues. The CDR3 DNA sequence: TGTGCCAGCAGTTTTTATGAACAGGGGGCGATGAACACTGAAGCTTTCTTT. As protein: CASSFYEQGAMNTEAFF.